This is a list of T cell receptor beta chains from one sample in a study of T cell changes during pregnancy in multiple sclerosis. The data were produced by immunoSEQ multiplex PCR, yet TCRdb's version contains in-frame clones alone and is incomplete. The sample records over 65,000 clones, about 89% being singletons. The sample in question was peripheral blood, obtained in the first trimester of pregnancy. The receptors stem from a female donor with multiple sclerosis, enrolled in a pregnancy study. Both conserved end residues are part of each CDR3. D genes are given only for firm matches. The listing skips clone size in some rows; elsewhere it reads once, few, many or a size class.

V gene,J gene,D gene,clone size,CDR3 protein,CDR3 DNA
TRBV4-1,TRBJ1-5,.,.,CASSQEGGYQPQHF,TGCGCCAGCAGCCAAGAGGGGGGTTATCAGCCCCAGCATTTT
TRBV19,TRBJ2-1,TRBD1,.,CASTGTGGSNEQFF,TGTGCCAGTACGGGGACAGGGGGTTCCAATGAGCAGTTCTTC
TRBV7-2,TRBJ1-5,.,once,CASSLVPGEYQPQHF,TGTGCCAGCAGCTTAGTCCCAGGGGAATATCAGCCCCAGCATTTT
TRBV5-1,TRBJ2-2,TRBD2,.,CASSRSGRPDTGELFF,TGCGCCAGCAGCAGAAGCGGGAGGCCGGACACCGGGGAGCTGTTTTTT
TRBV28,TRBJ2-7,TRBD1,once,CASSFWGTGSHEQYF,TGTGCCAGCAGTTTTTGGGGGACAGGTAGTCACGAGCAGTACTTC
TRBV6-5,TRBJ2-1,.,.,CASSYLGGSYNEQFF,TGTGCCAGCAGTTACCTAGGTGGCTCCTACAATGAGCAGTTCTTC
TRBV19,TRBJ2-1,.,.,CASSLQQGNEQFF,TGTGCCAGTAGTCTTCAGCAGGGAAATGAGCAGTTCTTC
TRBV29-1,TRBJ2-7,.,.,CSVEKGEGGGSIEQYF,TGCAGCGTTGAGAAGGGGGAGGGTGGAGGGTCTATCGAGCAGTACTTC
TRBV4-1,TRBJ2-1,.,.,CASSQPTGNEQFF,TGCGCCAGCAGCCAACCGACGGGTAATGAGCAGTTCTTC
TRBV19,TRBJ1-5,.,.,CASSIEGSSNQPQHF,TGTGCCAGTAGTATAGAGGGCAGTAGCAATCAGCCCCAGCATTTT
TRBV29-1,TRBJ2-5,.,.,CSVEPKETQYF,TGCAGCGTTGAACCCAAAGAGACCCAGTACTTC
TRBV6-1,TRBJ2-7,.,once,CASSEAPEARGEQYF,TGTGCCAGCAGTGAAGCACCGGAGGCCCGGGGCGAGCAGTACTTC
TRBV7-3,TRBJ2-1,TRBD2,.,CASSPTGIPGLAYNEQFF,TGTGCCAGCAGCCCAACGGGTATCCCGGGACTAGCATACAATGAGCAGTTCTTC
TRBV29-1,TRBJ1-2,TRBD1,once,CSVVGGQGNGYTF,TGCAGCGTTGTGGGGGGACAGGGGAATGGCTACACCTTC
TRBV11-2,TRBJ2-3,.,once,CASSLDGDTQYF,TGTGCCAGCAGCTTAGACGGAGATACGCAGTATTTT
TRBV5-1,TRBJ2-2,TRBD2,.,CASSPPTSGAYTGELFF,TGCGCCAGCAGCCCACCGACTAGCGGGGCGTACACCGGGGAGCTGTTTTTT
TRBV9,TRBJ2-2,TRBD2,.,CASSSPSGGEGYTGELFF,TGTGCCAGCAGCTCCCCCAGCGGGGGGGAAGGGTACACCGGGGAGCTGTTTTTT
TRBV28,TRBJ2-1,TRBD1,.,CASSLGTGFHNEQFF,TGTGCCAGCAGTTTAGGGACAGGGTTCCACAATGAGCAGTTCTTC
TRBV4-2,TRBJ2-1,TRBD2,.,CASSQEVELADNYNEQFF,TGTGCCAGCAGCCAAGAGGTCGAACTAGCGGACAACTACAATGAGCAGTTCTTC
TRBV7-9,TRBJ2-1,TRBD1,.,CASRTGPTNEQFF,TGTGCCAGTAGGACAGGGCCCACCAATGAGCAGTTCTTC